This TCR beta chain was sequenced for a study of blood T cell repertoires in COVID-19. Across the whole study: COVID-19 samples collected from the United States, Italy and Spain covered acute and convalescent phases. The cDNA or gDNA used as material had been derived from T cells, B-cell-depleted T cells, or PBMCs.

In the authors' workflow: From reference gene primer amplification, estimates of nucleated cell counts were derived. Clones were sequenced by immunoSEQ multiplex PCR, and TCRdb holds only the in-frame ones, with some missing. From that table come the V and J calls and clone size; the DNA was used to work out D and trimming. The sample includes about 93,000 clones, around nine tenths seen only once; the top ten take more than 2%. V gave up 10 bases and J gave up 2 bases; unmatched junction bases: 6. Germline CDR1 reads LNHDA; CDR2 reads SQIVND (reference sequence). The CDR3 totals 13 residues. The receptor was isolated from a man aged 45-60 years with acute or convalescent COVID-19. V is TRBV19 and J is TRBJ1-1; 8 bases match TRBD1. Sequencing input: peripheral blood. The CDR3 protein is CATKTGANTEAFF. Written as DNA, the CDR3 is TGTGCCACTAAGACAGGGGCAAACACTGAAGCTTTCTTT.